This T cell receptor (beta chain) was recorded in a study of molecular identifiers for immune sequencing clone quantification. One entry per CDR3 protein results from TCRdb running MiXCR on the PCR reads. Of about half a million distinct CDR3 sequences in the sample, around 25% were seen once. This clonotype was seen at least ten times. Sorting was used to obtain naive CD8 T cells (CD8+CD4-CCR7+CD45RA+). Germline CDR1 is PRHDT and CDR2 is FYEKMQ (reference sequence). This CDR3 has 14 residues. V dropped 5 bases and J dropped 6; count of bases not matched to a gene: 6. The sample taken for sequencing was naive CD8+ T cells from blood, with Jurkat cell RNA spiked in. Subset specified: FACS-sorted CD8+CD4-CCR7+CD45RA+ naive T cells. V and J are TRBV13 and TRBJ1-1; 10 bases agree with TRBD1. This sequence was found in a human donor in good health. Some libraries in this study had Jurkat cell RNA spiked in. The CDR3 nucleotides are TGTGCCAGCAGCCCCGGGACAGGGGTTTCTGAAGCTTTCTTT. As protein: CASSPGTGVSEAFF.